Listed below are T cell receptor beta chains from one sample, sequenced in a study of control samples from healthy donors and cancer patients. Measured with immunoSEQ multiplex PCR; TCRdb has only the in-frame clones, and not every one. The table has 150,000 to 180,000 clones, about 94% seen once. Sequencing was done on a sample of blood. All receptors derive from a man aged 35-49 years in good health. Each CDR3 is given with its conserved first and last residue.

J	length	V	CDR3
TRBJ1-4	14	TRBV6-1	CASSEWGAGEKLFF
TRBJ1-1	14	TRBV7-3	CASSFGTENTEAFF
TRBJ2-2	17	TRBV7-2	CASSFSLNRGGTGELFF
TRBJ2-7	17	TRBV6-2/TRBV6-3	CASSYGAYSYRAYEQYF
TRBJ1-5	16	TRBV7-2	CASSLTFWGSNQPQHF
TRBJ1-6	14	TRBV7-8	CASSTRAAGSPLHF
TRBJ1-1	14	TRBV9	CASSVEGLGTEAFF
TRBJ1-2	13	TRBV24-1	CATSRGRNYGYTF
TRBJ2-1	17	TRBV5-1	CASSFPTGTGSYNEQFF
TRBJ1-2	14	TRBV6-5	CASSFGTYIYGYTF
TRBJ1-4	15	TRBV3-1/TRBV3-2	CASRSNRLSNEKLFF
TRBJ2-3	14	TRBV5-1	CASSLAGVTDTQYF
TRBJ1-6	14	TRBV18	CASSPDRGYSPLHF
TRBJ2-7	15	TRBV2	CASSDSTRGTYEQYF
TRBJ2-2	15	TRBV7-2	CASSLVREGTGELFF
TRBJ2-1	16	TRBV10-3	CAISESPLGGRDEQFF
TRBJ2-7	14	TRBV7-2	CASSLRGGRGEQYF
TRBJ1-2	15	TRBV7-5	CVRSFPGAGNYGYTF
TRBJ2-5	15	TRBV6-5	CATSLAGGTQETQYF
TRBJ2-7	13	TRBV27	CASSLSTGHEQYF
TRBJ1-6	14	TRBV7-8	CASSLRPYNSPLHF
TRBJ2-7	15	TRBV5-1	CASSLSGLSSYEQYF
TRBJ2-7	14	TRBV11-2	CASSLEPGAYEQYF
TRBJ1-5	13	TRBV12-3/TRBV12-4	CASSLTGNQPQHF
TRBJ1-4	15	TRBV7-6	CASSPEPGADEKLFF
TRBJ2-7	14	TRBV29-1	CSVLSGQNSYEQYF
TRBJ2-2	14	TRBV27	CASRRDWNTGELFF
TRBJ1-2	15	TRBV9	CASSSYSYSNYGYTF
TRBJ1-2	16	TRBV30	CAWSATGLRMGYGYTF
TRBJ1-2	13	TRBV7-9	CASSLGRVYGYTF